Listed below are T cell receptor beta chains from one sample, sequenced in a study of cytomegalovirus exposure and HLA in healthy donors. Profiled with immunoSEQ multiplex PCR; TCRdb holds only in-frame clones, not every one. The sample has some 120,000 clones, roughly 95% seen once. The sequenced material came from PBMCs. All receptors come from a man in his late teens or twenties in good health and CMV-seronegative. Each CDR3 is given with its conserved first and last residue. A D gene is named only where the DNA matches it firmly. Not every row has a clone size; where given, it reads once, few, many or a size class.

V gene	clone size	J gene	D gene	CDR3 DNA	CDR3 protein
TRBV18	NA	TRBJ1-2	TRBD1	TGTGCCAGCTCACCACCGGACAGGGGACATGGCTACACCTTC	CASSPPDRGHGYTF
TRBV2	NA	TRBJ2-2	NA	TGTGCCAGCAGTGGTTATGCCGGGGAGCTGTTTTTT	CASSGYAGELFF
TRBV27	NA	TRBJ1-2	NA	TGTGCCAGCAGTTTGATACCTTCCAGGGGAAGAGGTGGCTACACCTTC	CASSLIPSRGRGGYTF
TRBV9	NA	TRBJ1-2	NA	TGTGCCAGCAGCGTAAGAGCTCTCTATGGCTACACCTTC	CASSVRALYGYTF
TRBV30	NA	TRBJ1-5	NA	TGTGCCTGGAACCAGGGAGGGCGGGGCTCCCAGCCCCAGCATTTT	CAWNQGGRGSQPQHF
TRBV5-1	NA	TRBJ1-1	NA	TGCGCCAGCAGCTTAAGAGCGGGGAACACTGAAGCTTTCTTT	CASSLRAGNTEAFF
TRBV7-9	NA	TRBJ2-5	NA	TGTGCCAGCAGCGCCAACAACAGGGTTAGGCCAGAGACCCAGTACTTC	CASSANNRVRPETQYF
TRBV11-2	NA	TRBJ1-2	NA	TGTGCCAGCAGCTTAGCGGGCAGGGAATATGGCTACACCTTC	CASSLAGREYGYTF
TRBV18	NA	TRBJ1-1	NA	TGTGCCAGCTCATGGACGGGAATGAACACTGAAGCTTTCTTT	CASSWTGMNTEAFF
TRBV14	NA	TRBJ2-7	NA	TGTGCCAGCAGCCAAGATTGGGGCAGCTCCTACGAGCAGTACTTC	CASSQDWGSSYEQYF
TRBV10-3	NA	TRBJ1-1	NA	TGTGCCATCGAGGACGGGGACACCACTGAAGCTTTCTTT	CAIEDGDTTEAFF
TRBV30	NA	TRBJ2-7	NA	TGTGCCTGGAGTGTCGGACAGCTCTCCTACGAGCAGTACTTC	CAWSVGQLSYEQYF
TRBV19	NA	TRBJ1-2	NA	TGTGCCAGTAGTATGGTACCGTTTAGCGCTGCGTTTGGCTACACCTTC	CASSMVPFSAAFGYTF
TRBV4-2	NA	TRBJ1-5	NA	TGTGCCAGCAGCCAAGATCAATCCCAGCCCCAGCATTTT	CASSQDQSQPQHF
TRBV6-5	NA	TRBJ1-1	NA	TGTGCCAGCAGTTACGACACCCCAAACACTGAAGCTTTCTTT	CASSYDTPNTEAFF
TRBV28	NA	TRBJ2-2	TRBD2	TGTGCCAGCAGTTCCACCGGGACTAGCGGGGGAACCGGGGAGCTGTTTTTT	CASSSTGTSGGTGELFF
TRBV11-2	NA	TRBJ1-1	NA	TGTGCCAGCAGCTTAGAGGCAGGGAATCTACGGACTGAAGCTTTCTTT	CASSLEAGNLRTEAFF
TRBV2	NA	TRBJ1-5	TRBD1	TGTGCCAGCAGCGCGACAGGGGGCAATCAGCCCCAGCATTTT	CASSATGGNQPQHF
TRBV11-3	NA	TRBJ2-3	TRBD1	TGTGCCAGCAGCCTGGCGGGACAGGGCGTACTTCGAGGGCAGTATTTT	CASSLAGQGVLRGQYF
TRBV30	NA	TRBJ2-7	TRBD2	TGTGCCTGGAGTGTACGGCTAGCGGGAGTAGGGCACCGGTCCGAGCAGTACTTC	CAWSVRLAGVGHRSEQYF
TRBV6-1	few	TRBJ1-1	NA	TGTGCCAGCCACGTAGATAACACTGAAGCTTTCTTT	CASHVDNTEAFF
TRBV11-3	NA	TRBJ2-7	NA	TGTGCCAGCAGCTTAGGCAGGGGACCCTACGAGCAGTACTTC	CASSLGRGPYEQYF
TRBV25-1	NA	TRBJ2-7	NA	TGTGCCAGCAGTGAATTACAGGGCGTCTCATACGAGCAGTACTTC	CASSELQGVSYEQYF
TRBV11-2	once	TRBJ2-7	TRBD1	TGTGCCAGCAGCTTAGCCGCCGGGACAGGGGGACACGAGCAGTACTTC	CASSLAAGTGGHEQYF
TRBV27	NA	TRBJ1-1	NA	TGTGCCAGCAGTTGGGGGGATGAAGCTTTCTTT	CASSWGDEAFF
TRBV7-6	NA	TRBJ1-2	TRBD1	TGTGCCAGCAGCTCAAGGGGGGACAGTTACTATGGCTACACCTTC	CASSSRGDSYYGYTF
TRBV2	NA	TRBJ1-5	NA	TGTGCCAGCAGTGAAGCGCGAGGGATTAGCGGCAATCAGCCCCAGCATTTT	CASSEARGISGNQPQHF
TRBV15	NA	TRBJ2-7	TRBD2	TGTGCCACCAGCAGAGAAGGCGGGACTAACTACGAGCAGTACTTC	CATSREGGTNYEQYF
TRBV6-5	NA	TRBJ2-5	TRBD1	TGTGCCAGCAGTTACCAGGGGCCAGGGGGGACCCAGTACTTC	CASSYQGPGGTQYF
TRBV19	NA	TRBJ2-1	TRBD2	TGTGCCAGTAAGGTGATAGCGGGAGCTAATGAGCAGTTCTTC	CASKVIAGANEQFF
TRBV2	NA	TRBJ1-3	NA	TGTGCCAGCAGTGATGAGCGGGGAAACACCATATATTTT	CASSDERGNTIYF
TRBV28	NA	TRBJ2-1	NA	TGTGCCAGCAGAACAGCGGGACAGGCCTTGAATGAGCAGTTCTTC	CASRTAGQALNEQFF
TRBV18	NA	TRBJ1-3	NA	TGTGCCAGCTCACCAATCGCTAGGGGCTCTGGAAACACCATATATTTT	CASSPIARGSGNTIYF
TRBV28	NA	TRBJ2-7	TRBD1	TGTGCCAGCAGCACTCCCGGGACAGGGGCGCGCGAGCAGTACTTC	CASSTPGTGAREQYF
TRBV4-1	NA	TRBJ2-7	TRBD1	TGCGCCAGCAGCGACAGGGGCGAGCAGTACTTC	CASSDRGEQYF
TRBV5-1	NA	TRBJ2-1	NA	TGCGCCAGCAGCATCAGGGATTTTTGGTCCTACAATGAGCAGTTCTTC	CASSIRDFWSYNEQFF
TRBV9	NA	TRBJ2-1	TRBD1	TGTGCCAGCAGCGCCGACAGGGGAACTTACAATGAGCAGTTCTTC	CASSADRGTYNEQFF
TRBV28	NA	TRBJ1-2	NA	TGTGCCATCAGAGAGGATACCCCCAGTTATGGCTACACCTTC	CAIREDTPSYGYTF
TRBV15	NA	TRBJ2-5	TRBD1	TGTGCCACCAGTCCTATCGGGACAGCACATTATCGTGAAGAGACCCAGTACTTC	CATSPIGTAHYREETQYF